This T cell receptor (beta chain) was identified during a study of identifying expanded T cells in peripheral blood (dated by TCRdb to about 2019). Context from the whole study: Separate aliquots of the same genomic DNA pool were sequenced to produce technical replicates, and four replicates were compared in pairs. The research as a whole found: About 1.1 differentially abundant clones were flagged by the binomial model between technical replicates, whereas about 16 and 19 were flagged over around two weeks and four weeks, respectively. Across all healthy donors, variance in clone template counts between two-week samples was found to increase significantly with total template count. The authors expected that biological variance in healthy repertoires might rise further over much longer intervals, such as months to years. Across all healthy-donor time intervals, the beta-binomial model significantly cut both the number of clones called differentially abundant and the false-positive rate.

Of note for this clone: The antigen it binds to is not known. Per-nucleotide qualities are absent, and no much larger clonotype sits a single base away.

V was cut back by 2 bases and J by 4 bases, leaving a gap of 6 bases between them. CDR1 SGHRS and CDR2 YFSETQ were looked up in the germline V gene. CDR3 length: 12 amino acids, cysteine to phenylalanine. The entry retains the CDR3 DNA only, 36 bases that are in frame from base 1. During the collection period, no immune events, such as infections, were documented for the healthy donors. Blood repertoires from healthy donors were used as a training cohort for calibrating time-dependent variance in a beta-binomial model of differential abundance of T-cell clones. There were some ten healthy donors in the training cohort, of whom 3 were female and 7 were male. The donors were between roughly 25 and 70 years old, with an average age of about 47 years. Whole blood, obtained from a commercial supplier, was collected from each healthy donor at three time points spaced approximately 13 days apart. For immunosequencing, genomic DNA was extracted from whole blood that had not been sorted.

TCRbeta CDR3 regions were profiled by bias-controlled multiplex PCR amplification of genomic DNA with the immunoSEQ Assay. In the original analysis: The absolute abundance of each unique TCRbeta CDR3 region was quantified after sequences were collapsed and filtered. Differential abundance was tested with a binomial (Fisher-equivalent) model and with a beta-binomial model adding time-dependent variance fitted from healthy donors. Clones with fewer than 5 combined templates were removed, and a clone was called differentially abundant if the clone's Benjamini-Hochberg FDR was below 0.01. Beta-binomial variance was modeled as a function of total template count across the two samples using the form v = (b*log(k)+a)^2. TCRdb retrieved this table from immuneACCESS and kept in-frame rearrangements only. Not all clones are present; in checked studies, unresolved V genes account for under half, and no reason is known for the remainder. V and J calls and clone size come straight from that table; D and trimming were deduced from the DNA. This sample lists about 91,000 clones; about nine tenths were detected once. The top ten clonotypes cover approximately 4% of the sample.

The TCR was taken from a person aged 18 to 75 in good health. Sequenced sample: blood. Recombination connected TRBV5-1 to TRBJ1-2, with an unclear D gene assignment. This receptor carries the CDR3 CASSLGSYGYTF. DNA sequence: TGCGCCAGCAGCTTAGGTAGCTATGGCTACACCTTC.